The T cell receptor (beta chain) under discussion was sequenced for a study of shared clonotypes between healthy human individuals. Germline values: CDR1 SGHNT, CDR2 YYREEE (reference sequence). The CDR3 is 14 residues long. V was clipped by 5 bases and J by 4 bases, with 15 bases between them. Study findings and constraints: When compared with the clonotypes that were shared by all four sorted-subset donors, the non-shared clonotypes turned out to have lower generation probabilities.

It was about 210 ng DNA, about 30,000 T cell genomes, that sorted-subset replicate PCRs used. The protocol was immunoSEQ multiplex PCR, while the TCRdb copy is restricted to in-frame clones and leaves out a portion. The data hold 2 million to 2.5 million clones, with approximately 95% observed a single time. This clone showed up just once. What it binds is unknown. Sequenced material: naive CD4+ T cells from PBMCs. Subset meaning: CD45RA+ positively selected. The chain joins TRBV5-4 to TRBJ2-5; the D gene is possibly TRBD1 (6 bases). This TCR came from a man aged 18-30 years in good health. Some clones in this sample may be carry-over from other donors' samples. Here the CDR3 reads CASSIGGGSETQYF. In DNA, the CDR3 is TGTGCCAGCAGTATTGGGGGCGGGTCAGAGACCCAGTACTTC.